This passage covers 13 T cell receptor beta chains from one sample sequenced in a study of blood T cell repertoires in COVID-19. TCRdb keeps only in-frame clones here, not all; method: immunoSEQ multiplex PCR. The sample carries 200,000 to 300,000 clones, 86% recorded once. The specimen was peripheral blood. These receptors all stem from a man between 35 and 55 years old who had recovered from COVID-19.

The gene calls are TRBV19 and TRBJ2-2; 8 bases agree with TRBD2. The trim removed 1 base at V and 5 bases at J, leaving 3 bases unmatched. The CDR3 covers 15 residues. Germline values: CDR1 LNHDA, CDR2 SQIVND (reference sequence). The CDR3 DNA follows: TGTGCCAGTAGTATAGCCCCTAGCGGGACCGGGGAGCTGTTTTTT. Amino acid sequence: CASSIAPSGTGELFF.

The CDR3 is CAWGQMGNTIYF. The CDR3 DNA sequence: TGTGCCTGGGGACAGATGGGAAACACCATATATTTT. The V and J genes are TRBV30 and TRBJ1-3; tentatively, D is TRBD1 (6 bases). Trimming cost V 5 bases and J 4 bases, with 9 bases left between them. The CDR3 spans 12 residues. Germline CDR1 GTSNPN, CDR2 SVGIG (reference sequence).

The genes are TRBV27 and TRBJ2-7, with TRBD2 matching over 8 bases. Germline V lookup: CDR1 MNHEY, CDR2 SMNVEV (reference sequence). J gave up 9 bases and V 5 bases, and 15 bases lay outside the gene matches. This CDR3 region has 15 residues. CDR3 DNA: TGTGCCAGCAGTACGGGGGGGGGCGGTCAGTTTGTGCAGTACTTC. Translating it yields CASSTGGGGQFVQYF.

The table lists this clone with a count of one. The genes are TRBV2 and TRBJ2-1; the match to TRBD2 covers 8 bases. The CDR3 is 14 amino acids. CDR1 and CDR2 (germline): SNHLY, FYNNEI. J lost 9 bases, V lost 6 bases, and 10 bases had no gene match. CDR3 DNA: TGTGCCAGCAGGACCGGGACTAGTGGAGGTGAGCAGTTCTTC. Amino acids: CASRTGTSGGEQFF.

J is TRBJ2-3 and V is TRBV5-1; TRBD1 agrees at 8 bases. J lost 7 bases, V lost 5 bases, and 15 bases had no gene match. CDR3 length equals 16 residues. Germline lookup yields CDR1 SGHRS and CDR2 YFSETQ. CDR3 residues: CASSYDFQGARNTQYF. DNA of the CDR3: TGCGCCAGCAGTTACGATTTCCAGGGGGCGCGGAATACGCAGTATTTT.

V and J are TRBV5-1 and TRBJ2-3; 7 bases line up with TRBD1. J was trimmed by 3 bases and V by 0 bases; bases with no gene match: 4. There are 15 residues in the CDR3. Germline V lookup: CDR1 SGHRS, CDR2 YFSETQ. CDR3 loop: CASSLAGQITDTQYF. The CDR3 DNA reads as TGCGCCAGCAGCTTGGCGGGACAGATAACAGATACGCAGTATTTT. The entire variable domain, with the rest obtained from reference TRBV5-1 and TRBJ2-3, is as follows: KAGVTQTPRYLIKTRGQQVTLSCSPISGHRSVSWYQQTPGQGLQFLFEYFSETQRNKGNFPGRFSGRQFSNSRSEMNVSTLELGDSALYLCASSLAGQITDTQYFGPGTRLTVL.

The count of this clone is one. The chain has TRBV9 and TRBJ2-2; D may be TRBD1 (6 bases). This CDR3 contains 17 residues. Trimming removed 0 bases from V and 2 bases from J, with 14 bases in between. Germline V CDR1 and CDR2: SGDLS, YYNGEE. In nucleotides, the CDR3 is TGTGCCAGCAGCGTAGTCAGGGGCGAGGGCAACACCGGGGAGCTGTTTTTT. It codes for CASSVVRGEGNTGELFF.

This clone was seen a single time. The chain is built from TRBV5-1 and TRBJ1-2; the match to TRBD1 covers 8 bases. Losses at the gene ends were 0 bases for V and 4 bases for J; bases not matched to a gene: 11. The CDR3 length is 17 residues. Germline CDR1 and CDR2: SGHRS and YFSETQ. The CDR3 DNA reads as TGCGCCAGCAGCTTGGGGGGTCCGGGACAGGAAAGCTATGGCTACACCTTC. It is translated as CASSLGGPGQESYGYTF.

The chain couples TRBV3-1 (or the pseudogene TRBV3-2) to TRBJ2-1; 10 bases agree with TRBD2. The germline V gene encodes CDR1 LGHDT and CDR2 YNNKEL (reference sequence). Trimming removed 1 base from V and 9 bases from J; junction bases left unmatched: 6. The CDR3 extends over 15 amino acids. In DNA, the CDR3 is TGTGCCAGCAGCCAAGTGCTAGCGGGGGCTATTGAGCAGTTCTTC. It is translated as CASSQVLAGAIEQFF.

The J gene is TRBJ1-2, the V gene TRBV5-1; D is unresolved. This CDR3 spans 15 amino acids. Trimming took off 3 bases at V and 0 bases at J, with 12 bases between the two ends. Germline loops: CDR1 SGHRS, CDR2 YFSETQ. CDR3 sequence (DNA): TGCGCCAGCAGCTCCGGACTACTAGCTAACTATGGCTACACCTTC. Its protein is CASSSGLLANYGYTF.

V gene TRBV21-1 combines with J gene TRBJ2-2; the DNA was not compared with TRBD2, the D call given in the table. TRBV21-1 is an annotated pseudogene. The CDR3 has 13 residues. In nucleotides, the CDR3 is TGTGCCAGCAGCAAGACTAGCGGGAGCGGGCTGTTTTTT. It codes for CASSKTSGSGLFF.

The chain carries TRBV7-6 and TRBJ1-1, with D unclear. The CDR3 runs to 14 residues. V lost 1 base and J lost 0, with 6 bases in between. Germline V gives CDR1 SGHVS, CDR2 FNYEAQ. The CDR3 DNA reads TGTGCCAGCAGCTTAGGCGAGGTGAACACTGAAGCTTTCTTT. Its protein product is CASSLGEVNTEAFF.

CDR3 region: CASSIRAGGSHTGELFF. CDR3 sequence (DNA): TGTGCCAGTAGTATAAGAGCGGGTGGATCACACACCGGGGAGCTGTTTTTT. The rearrangement joins TRBV19 to TRBJ2-2; D is possibly TRBD2 (6 bases). Germline assignment: CDR1 LNHDA and CDR2 SQIVND (reference sequence). Trimming took 2 bases from V and 3 from J, leaving 16 bases between them. The CDR3 runs 17 residues.